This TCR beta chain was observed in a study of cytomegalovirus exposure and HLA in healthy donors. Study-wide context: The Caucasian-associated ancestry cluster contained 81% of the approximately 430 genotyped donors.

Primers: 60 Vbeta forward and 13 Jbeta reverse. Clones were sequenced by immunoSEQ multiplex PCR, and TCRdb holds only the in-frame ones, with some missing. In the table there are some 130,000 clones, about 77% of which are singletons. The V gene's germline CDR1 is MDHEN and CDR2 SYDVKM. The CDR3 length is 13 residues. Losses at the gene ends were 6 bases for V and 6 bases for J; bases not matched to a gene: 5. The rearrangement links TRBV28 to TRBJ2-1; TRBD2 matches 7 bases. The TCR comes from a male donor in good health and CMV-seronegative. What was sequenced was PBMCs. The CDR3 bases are TGTGCCAGCAGGGGGACTAAGGTCAATGAGCAGTTCTTC. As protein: CASRGTKVNEQFF.